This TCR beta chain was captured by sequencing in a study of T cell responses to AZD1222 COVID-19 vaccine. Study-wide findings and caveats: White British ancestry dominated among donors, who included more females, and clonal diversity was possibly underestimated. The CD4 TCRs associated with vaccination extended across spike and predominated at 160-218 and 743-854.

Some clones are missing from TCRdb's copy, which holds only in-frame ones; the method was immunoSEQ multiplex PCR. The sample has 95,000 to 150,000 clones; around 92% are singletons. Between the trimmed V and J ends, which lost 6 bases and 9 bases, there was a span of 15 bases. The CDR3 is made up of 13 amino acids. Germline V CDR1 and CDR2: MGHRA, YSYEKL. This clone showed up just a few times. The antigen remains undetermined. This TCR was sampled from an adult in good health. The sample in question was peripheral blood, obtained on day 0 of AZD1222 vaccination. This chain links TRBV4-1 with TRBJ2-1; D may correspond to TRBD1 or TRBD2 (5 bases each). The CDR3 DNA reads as TGCGCCAGCAGGAGGGGTGTTTCAACTGAGCAGTTCTTC. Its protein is CASRRGVSTEQFF.